Below, 28 T cell receptor beta chains from the same sample are listed, as sequenced in a study of blood T cell repertoires in COVID-19. Profiling relied on immunoSEQ multiplex PCR, and the TCRdb table lists in-frame clones only, not all of them. The sample holds some 270,000 clones; about 87% are singletons and the top ten take about 4%. The material sequenced was PBMCs or T cells enriched from blood (not recorded which). These receptors all stem from a woman between 25 and 40 years old with acute COVID-19.

V usage is TRBV27 and J usage is TRBJ1-5; no definite D call. Germline lookup yields CDR1 MNHEY and CDR2 SMNVEV (reference sequence). V was cut by 8 bases and J by 4 bases, with 15 bases left in between. The CDR3 has 14 residues. The CDR3, as DNA: TGTGCCAGCTCGCCTTTAAGCTTTAATCAGCCCCAGCATTTT. The encoded protein is CASSPLSFNQPQHF.

The gene calls are TRBV7-2 and TRBJ1-4; 9 positions agree with TRBD1. Germline-derived CDR1 and CDR2 are SGHTA and FQGNSA. CDR3 length: 16 residues. The V gene end was trimmed by 1 base and the J gene end by 7 bases; junction bases not matched to a gene: 7. The CDR3: CASSLDGTGSFEKLFF. CDR3 sequence (DNA): TGTGCCAGCAGCTTAGATGGGACAGGGAGTTTTGAAAAACTGTTTTTT. Full variable domain (outside the CDR3, taken from reference TRBV7-2 and TRBJ1-4): GAGVSQSPSNKVTEKGKDVELRCDPISGHTALYWYRQSLGQGLEFLIYFQGNSAPDKSGLPSDRFSAERTGGSVSTLTIQRTQQEDSAVYLCASSLDGTGSFEKLFFGSGTQLSVL.

The gene calls are TRBV4-3 and TRBJ1-1; D gene unclear. The ends were cut back, 0 bases at V and 4 bases at J, with 9 bases in the middle. Germline lookup yields CDR1 LGHNA and CDR2 YSLEER. The CDR3 sequence is 14 residues long. The chain's CDR3 is CASSQEVRGTEAFF. The CDR3 DNA is TGCGCCAGCAGCCAAGAAGTGCGGGGCACTGAAGCTTTCTTT.

The rearrangement joins TRBV28 to TRBJ1-3; D is uncertain. Trimming stripped 5 bases from V and 0 bases from J, with 11 bases between. This CDR3 contains 15 residues. CDR1 and CDR2 (germline): MDHEN, SYDVKM. The CDR3: CASSSRVVSGNTIYF. The CDR3 DNA is TGTGCCAGCAGTAGTCGGGTTGTCTCTGGAAACACCATATATTTT. The whole variable domain, filled in from reference TRBV28 and TRBJ1-3, reads DVKVTQSSRYLVKRTGEKVFLECVQDMDHENMFWYRQDPGLGLRLIYFSYDVKMKEKGDIPEGYSVSREKKERFSLILESASTNQTSMYLCASSSRVVSGNTIYFGEGSWLTVV.

This chain connects TRBV19 to TRBJ2-6; no definite D call. V lost 7 bases to trimming and J lost 1 base, with 8 bases between them. The CDR3 loop spans 14 amino acids. CDR1 and CDR2 (germline): LNHDA, SQIVND (reference sequence). The CDR3 region has the DNA TGTGCCAGTAAGTCGGGTTCTGGGGCCAACGTCCTGACTTTC. Translated: CASKSGSGANVLTF.

The J gene is TRBJ2-7, the V gene TRBV11-2; D not resolved. The germline V gene has CDR1 SGHAT and CDR2 FQNNGV. The CDR3 runs 12 residues. V was cut by 4 bases and J by 5 bases, with 9 bases left in between. CDR3 loop: CASSSPRDEQYF. The DNA of the CDR3 is TGTGCCAGCAGCTCCCCCCGGGACGAGCAGTACTTC.

The chain combines TRBV19 with TRBJ1-2; 8 positions agree with TRBD1. The CDR3 contains 14 residues. The germline gives CDR1 LNHDA, CDR2 SQIVND (reference sequence). J was trimmed by 3 bases and V by 7 bases; bases with no gene match: 7. CDR3 residues: CASTWTGSDYGYTF. CDR3 DNA: TGTGCCAGTACCTGGACAGGGTCGGACTATGGCTACACCTTC.

The V call is TRBV24-1, the J call TRBJ2-1; possibly TRBD2 for D (5 bases). The germline V and J ends were trimmed by 4 bases and 1 base, with 13 bases remaining between them. The CDR3 has 16 amino acids. Germline V lookup: CDR1 KGHDR, CDR2 SFDVKD. CDR3 sequence (DNA): TGTGCCACCAGTGACTCCGGGATTCGTTCCTACAATGAGCAGTTCTTC. Its protein is CATSDSGIRSYNEQFF.

This clone was detected only once. The junction does not match germline at one end; this may be a read error. V is TRBV7-3 and J is TRBJ2-1; 11 bases are shared with TRBD2. The germline gives CDR1 SGHTA, CDR2 FQGTGA. CDR3 length: 15 residues. The CDR3 is CASSITSGGYNEQFF. The CDR3 DNA sequence: TGTGCCAGCAGCATAACTAGCGGGGGCTACAATGAGCAGTTCTTC. The variable domain in full, with the rest retrieved from reference TRBV7-3 and TRBJ2-1, is GAGVSQTPSNKVTEKGKYVELRCDPISGHTALYWYRQSLGQGPEFLIYFQGTGAADDSGLPNDRFFAVRPEGSVSTLKIQRTERGDSAVYLCASSITSGGYNEQFFGPGTRLTVL.

V and J are TRBV29-1 and TRBJ2-2, with D unresolved. Germline V gives CDR1 SQVTM, CDR2 ANQGSEA. The V gene lost 4 bases and the J gene lost 1 base, with 10 bases spanning the gap. The CDR3 spans 14 residues. CDR3: CSVVYSLNTGELFF. CDR3 DNA sequence: TGCAGCGTTGTTTATAGCCTGAACACCGGGGAGCTGTTTTTT.

The chain carries TRBV7-2 and TRBJ2-3, with a possible D match to TRBD1 (6 bases). The V end was cut by 2 bases, the J end by 1 base, with 10 bases between. The CDR3 covers 15 residues. Germline CDR1 is SGHTA and CDR2 is FQGNSA. Here the CDR3 DNA reads TGTGCCAGCAGCTTACAGGGGTGGGGCACAGATACGCAGTATTTT. This gives the protein CASSLQGWGTDTQYF.

As regards this clone: Other DNA sequences of this sample code for an identical CDR3. J is TRBJ2-2 and V is TRBV27; D is perhaps TRBD1 (6 bases). CDR3 length: 13 residues. Germline assignment: CDR1 MNHEY and CDR2 SMNVEV (reference sequence). Trimming removed 2 bases at V and 6 bases at J, with 7 bases between. The CDR3 region has the DNA TGTGCCAGCAGTTTAGCAGGGGCCGGGGAGCTGTTTTTT. Amino acid sequence: CASSLAGAGELFF.

The chain has TRBV27 and TRBJ1-6; possibly TRBD1 for D (6 bases). Germline CDR1 MNHEY, CDR2 SMNVEV (reference sequence). V was shortened by 3 bases and J by 5 bases, with 8 bases between the two germline ends. There are 14 residues in the CDR3. The CDR3 DNA sequence: TGTGCCAGCAGTTTTCCAGGGGATAATTCACCCCTCCACTTT. This gives the protein CASSFPGDNSPLHF.

The V gene is TRBV27, the J gene TRBJ2-5, with 7 nucleotides matching TRBD1. Per germline, CDR1 MNHEY and CDR2 SMNVEV (reference sequence). V shed 6 bases and J 5 bases; nucleotides not matched to a gene: 9. This CDR3 comprises 14 residues. CDR3 nucleotide sequence: TGTGCCAGCAGCTTGAGGGACAGTCGCGAGACCCAGTACTTC. Translation: CASSLRDSRETQYF.

This chain links TRBV14 with TRBJ2-7; D unresolved. This CDR3 region has 12 residues. The ends were cut back, 1 base at V and 3 bases at J, with 4 bases in the middle. The germline V gene has CDR1 SGHDN and CDR2 FVKESK. The CDR3 is CASSQGGYEQYF. DNA of the CDR3: TGTGCCAGCAGCCAAGGAGGCTACGAGCAGTACTTC.

The rearrangement joins TRBV6-1 to TRBJ2-7, with 16 bases that match TRBD2. The ends lost 3 bases at V and 4 bases at J; junction bases unmatched: 12. Per germline, CDR1 MNHNS and CDR2 SASEGT. The CDR3 loop spans 19 amino acids. The CDR3 sequence is CASSDDTPGLAGGLYEQYF. In DNA form, the CDR3 reads TGTGCCAGCAGTGATGACACACCGGGACTAGCGGGAGGGCTGTACGAGCAGTACTTC.

This chain uses TRBV19 with TRBJ1-2; D uncertain. Trimming pared 6 bases from V and 6 bases from J, leaving 20 bases between. The CDR3 has 15 residues. CDR1 is LNHDA and CDR2 is SQIVND in the germline V gene (reference sequence). The CDR3 DNA is TGTGCCAGTAGGGCTATAGACTCGTCTTGGCATGGCTACACCTTC. Translated, it gives CASRAIDSSWHGYTF.

V is TRBV30 and J is TRBJ1-2; D possibly corresponds to TRBD1 (6 bases). The CDR3 sequence is 16 residues long. Germline V lookup: CDR1 GTSNPN, CDR2 SVGIG (reference sequence). The germline V and J ends were trimmed by 4 bases and 8 bases, with 26 bases remaining between them. The CDR3 is CAWTPNPATGLPGYTF. CDR3 DNA: TGTGCCTGGACCCCAAACCCCGCGACAGGATTACCAGGCTACACCTTC.

The chain employs TRBV29-1 and TRBJ2-2; D gene unclear. Germline assignment: CDR1 SQVTM and CDR2 ANQGSEA. This CDR3 has 12 amino acids. Trimming removed 7 bases at V and 6 bases at J, with 12 bases between. The CDR3 is CSANSVSGELFF. Here the CDR3 DNA reads TGCAGCGCAAATAGTGTCTCCGGGGAGCTGTTTTTT.

V is TRBV28 and J is TRBJ1-5; 12 nucleotides line up with TRBD1. The CDR3 runs to 20 residues. Germline CDR1 and CDR2: MDHEN and SYDVKM. J was trimmed by 4 bases and V by 2 bases; bases with no gene match: 15. CDR3: CASSLEGSGTGGFRNQPQHF. The CDR3 DNA sequence: TGTGCCAGCAGTTTAGAGGGCTCGGGGACAGGGGGCTTCCGAAATCAGCCCCAGCATTTT.

The V and J genes are TRBV3-1 (or the pseudogene TRBV3-2) and TRBJ2-3; 9 positions match TRBD1. Germline-derived CDR1 and CDR2 are LGHDT and YNNKEL (reference sequence). The CDR3 is 17 residues long. V trimming: 4 bases; J trimming: 0 bases; junction bases outside the gene matches: 8. Here the CDR3 reads CASSPQQGAASTDTQYF. The CDR3 DNA reads as TGTGCCAGCAGCCCACAACAGGGGGCGGCGAGCACAGATACGCAGTATTTT.

This clone has just a few counts. The rearrangement uses TRBV6-2 or TRBV6-3 and TRBJ2-1, with TRBD2 identical over 10 bases. J was trimmed by 6 bases and V by 6 bases; bases with no gene match: 8. Per germline, CDR1 MNHEY and CDR2 SVGEGT. This CDR3 comprises 15 residues. CDR3 DNA sequence: TGTGCCAGCAGCCAAGCGGGAGGGAAGTTCAATGAGCAGTTCTTC. Translation: CASSQAGGKFNEQFF.

The chain couples TRBV10-3 to TRBJ2-2; 8 bases line up with TRBD2. With 10 bases clipped from V and 0 bases from J, the junction kept 16 bases outside the gene matches. This CDR3 has 18 amino acids. Germline V gene lookup returns CDR1 ENHRY and CDR2 SYGVKD. This CDR3 is CATGDTSIAGTNTGELFF. The CDR3 DNA reads as TGTGCCACCGGGGATACCTCTATAGCGGGGACGAACACCGGGGAGCTGTTTTTT.

This chain joins TRBV2 and TRBJ2-7; D gene unclear. The V end was cut by 1 base, the J end by 3 bases, with 7 bases between. The CDR3 spans 13 residues. Germline assignment: CDR1 SNHLY and CDR2 FYNNEI. CDR3: CASSEVSFYEQYF. The CDR3 region has the DNA TGTGCCAGCAGTGAAGTTTCGTTCTACGAGCAGTACTTC.

Regarding this clone: The same CDR3 also results from other DNA sequences found in this sample. This chain joins TRBV28 and TRBJ2-7; 11 bases are shared with TRBD1. CDR1 is MDHEN, CDR2 SYDVKM, per germline. The CDR3 covers 15 residues. J lost 0 bases, V lost 4 bases, and 2 bases had no gene match. The CDR3 region is CASSSGQGVSYEQYF. The CDR3 DNA sequence: TGTGCCAGCAGTTCGGGACAGGGGGTCTCCTACGAGCAGTACTTC.

The V gene is TRBV30, the J gene TRBJ2-2; 7 bases align to TRBD2. Per the germline V gene, CDR1 is GTSNPN and CDR2 is SVGIG (reference sequence). V trimming: 3 bases; J trimming: 3 bases; junction bases outside the gene matches: 7. This CDR3 has 15 residues. The CDR3 DNA reads TGTGCCTGGAGCCCCCGACTAGCTTACACCGGGGAGCTGTTTTTT. This sequence encodes CAWSPRLAYTGELFF.

The chain has TRBV10-3 and TRBJ2-7; D might be TRBD1 (5 bases). The CDR3 runs 13 residues. Trimming pared 5 bases from V and 2 bases from J, leaving 10 bases between. CDR1 is ENHRY, CDR2 SYGVKD, per germline. CDR3 nucleotide sequence: TGTGCCATCAGTAAGACAGACACCTACGAGCAGTACTTC. Translated: CAISKTDTYEQYF.

The chain links TRBV28 to TRBJ1-2; tentatively, D is TRBD1 (5 bases). The germline gives CDR1 MDHEN, CDR2 SYDVKM. The CDR3 has 17 residues. Trimming removed 7 bases from V and 4 bases from J, with 25 bases in between. CDR3 bases: TGTGCCAGCACCCTGCGGTCAGGCGGGGGATTGGTCTATGGCTACACCTTC. It is translated as CASTLRSGGGLVYGYTF.